This TCR beta chain was sequenced in a study of T cells expressing NK-cell markers. Study background: HCMV seropositivity marked seven of the eight sequenced donors; one was seronegative.

5'RACE template switching with UMIs produced the TCR beta cDNA. TCRdb reanalyzed the 5' RACE reads, giving one entry per CDR3 protein sequence and no DNA. This table holds 250,000 to 300,000 distinct CDR3 sequences. Specimen: blood T cells: a sorted CD56 or NKG2C T cell subset, CD4+ or CD8+ T cells, or bulk PBMC T cells (not recorded which). This receptor was obtained from a woman aged 18 to 75 in good health.

CDR3: CASSLEPLGDEQYF. The chain is built from TRBV11-2 and TRBJ2-7; TCRdb lists TRBD1, though no DNA is available to test this call. Germline CDR1 SGHAT, CDR2 FQNNGV. This CDR3 has 14 amino acids.